This TCR beta chain emerged from a study of blood T cell repertoires in COVID-19. The ends were cut back, 4 bases at V and 4 bases at J, with 18 bases in the middle. The CDR3 is made up of 15 amino acids. Germline V CDR1 and CDR2: SGHNT, YYREEE (reference sequence). The authors' processing: Scientists estimated how many nucleated cells there were by amplifying reference gene primers. Sequenced by immunoSEQ multiplex PCR; TCRdb stores in-frame clones only, minus some. V and J calls and clone size are those listed in that table; D and trimming were worked out from the DNA. Of more than 65,000 clones listed, more than 65% are singletons.

J is TRBJ2-7 and V is TRBV5-4; TRBD2 is a possible D gene (5 bases). This clonotype was obtained from a woman in her forties or fifties with acute or convalescent COVID-19. Sample: peripheral blood. In nucleotides, the CDR3 is TGTGCCAGCAGCCCTGCGGGCCCCCATTCATACGAGCAGTACTTC. It yields the protein CASSPAGPHSYEQYF. The full variable domain, rest sourced from reference TRBV5-4 and TRBJ2-7, is ETGVTQSPTHLIKTRGQQVTLRCSSQSGHNTVSWYQQALGQGPQFIFQYYREEENGRGNFPPRFSGLQFPNYSSELNVNALELDDSALYLCASSPAGPHSYEQYFGPGTRLTVT.